Sequencing of this TCR beta chain was carried out in a study of T cell responses to AZD1222 COVID-19 vaccine. The study pooled second doses at about 4 or about 12 weeks. General study results and limits: Repertoires were obtained only post-peak T cell response. Among AZD1222 vaccinees, only six were seropositive at baseline. Donors skewed white British and female; clonal diversity was possibly underestimated.

CDR1 and CDR2 (germline): MNHEY, SMNVEV (reference sequence). The CDR3 sequence is 12 residues long. The ends lost 7 bases at V and 6 bases at J; junction bases unmatched: 6. Sequencing was performed with immunoSEQ multiplex PCR; in TCRdb, only in-frame clones are kept and a portion is missing. Of 70,000 to 95,000 clones in the sample, approximately 86% were seen once. As regards this clone: Its antigen is not known.

This TCR derives from an adult who received the AZD1222 COVID-19 vaccine. The sequenced sample was peripheral blood, obtained 28 days after the second AZD1222 dose. This chain links TRBV27 with TRBJ2-7, with 7 positions matching TRBD1. CDR3 in amino acids: CASTRGGGEQYF. The CDR3 DNA reads TGTGCCAGCACCCGAGGGGGCGGCGAGCAGTACTTC.